This entry lists 26 T cell receptor beta chains sequenced from one sample in a study of T cell responses to AZD1222 COVID-19 vaccine. Sequenced by immunoSEQ multiplex PCR; TCRdb stores in-frame clones only, minus some. There are some 130,000 clones in the sample; approximately 91% occur only once, and 0.9% to 1.2% lies in the top ten. Sequencing was performed on peripheral blood, taken 28 days after the second AZD1222 dose. These receptors were collected from an adult who received the AZD1222 COVID-19 vaccine.

V and J are TRBV5-1 and TRBJ1-2; D possibly corresponds to TRBD1 (6 bases). V lost 1 base and J lost 3, with 13 bases in between. The CDR3 contains 15 residues. Per germline, CDR1 SGHRS and CDR2 YFSETQ. CDR3 loop: CASSLSPGADYGYTF. The CDR3 nucleotides are TGCGCCAGCAGCTTGTCGCCAGGGGCTGACTATGGCTACACCTTC.

The J gene is TRBJ1-5, the V gene TRBV5-8, with D tentatively TRBD1 (5 bases). V was clipped by 0 bases and J by 2 bases, with 12 bases between them. Germline V gives CDR1 SGHTS, CDR2 YDEGEE. The CDR3 is made up of 16 amino acids. CDR3 DNA: TGTGCCAGCAGCTTGGTCGAGGGGACCGGCAATCAGCCCCAGCATTTT. It encodes CASSLVEGTGNQPQHF.

The chain employs TRBV5-4 and TRBJ1-5; 9 bases line up with TRBD1. The CDR3 sequence is 15 residues long. Germline assignment: CDR1 SGHNT and CDR2 YYREEE (reference sequence). V shed 3 bases, J shed 3 bases, and the junction held 4 bases outside the gene matches. The CDR3, as DNA: TGTGCCAGCAGCTCCGGGACAGGGAACAATCAGCCCCAGCATTTT. As protein: CASSSGTGNNQPQHF.

The chain employs TRBV3-1 (or the pseudogene TRBV3-2) and TRBJ2-7; 10 bases map to TRBD2. Germline V gene sequence: CDR1 LGHDT, CDR2 YNNKEL (reference sequence). Trimming took 0 bases from V and 7 from J; bases not matched to a gene: 9. The CDR3 is made up of 16 amino acids. The CDR3 sequence is CASSQEFALAGVEQYF. The CDR3 coding sequence is TGTGCCAGCAGCCAAGAATTCGCCCTAGCGGGAGTGGAGCAGTACTTC.

This chain uses TRBV10-3 with TRBJ1-1; D gene uncertain. Germline CDR1 reads ENHRY; CDR2 reads SYGVKD. CDR3 length equals 13 residues. V was shortened by 7 bases and J by 1 base, with 10 bases between the two germline ends. CDR3 nucleotides: TGTGCCATCATGAGGACGGGGAACACTGAAGCTTTCTTT. Amino acid sequence: CAIMRTGNTEAFF.

V usage is TRBV6-1 and J usage is TRBJ1-2, with 9 bases matching TRBD1. Trimming took 1 base from V and 5 from J; bases not matched to a gene: 2. Germline V gives CDR1 MNHNS, CDR2 SASEGT. The length of the CDR3 is 14 residues. The CDR3 reads CASSEVDRGYGYTF. The CDR3 DNA is TGTGCCAGCAGTGAAGTGGACAGGGGATATGGCTACACCTTC.

This clone has a handful of counts. This chain links TRBV10-3 with TRBJ2-7; D uncertain. The CDR3 loop spans 12 amino acids. Per the germline V gene, CDR1 is ENHRY and CDR2 is SYGVKD. The V end lost 2 bases, the J end lost 7 bases, and 9 bases lay between the germline ends. The CDR3 coding sequence is TGTGCCATCAGTGAGCCCGCTCAGGAGCAGTACTTC. Its translation is CAISEPAQEQYF.

The V gene is TRBV21-1, the J gene TRBJ2-7. TRBV21-1 is described as a pseudogene. This CDR3 spans 13 amino acids. CDR3 sequence: CASSRDLPYEQYF. CDR3 DNA: TGTGCCAGCAGTAGGGACCTCCCCTACGAGCAGTACTTC.

The V gene is TRBV18, the J gene TRBJ2-3; D is ambiguous. CDR1 KGHSH and CDR2 LQKENI come from the germline V gene. CDR3 size: 13 residues. V lost 0 bases and J lost 4, with 5 bases in between. This chain's CDR3 is CASSPPGADTQYF. In DNA, the CDR3 is TGTGCCAGCTCACCACCGGGCGCAGATACGCAGTATTTT.

V and J are TRBV5-1 and TRBJ1-1; possible D gene TRBD1, 6 bases. V was trimmed by 0 bases and J by 0 bases, leaving 6 bases between them. Per the germline V gene, CDR1 is SGHRS and CDR2 is YFSETQ. There are 14 residues in the CDR3. CDR3 region: CASSLDRVNTEAFF. The CDR3 DNA reads as TGCGCCAGCAGCTTGGACAGGGTGAACACTGAAGCTTTCTTT.

The rearrangement uses TRBV19 and TRBJ1-4; D gene uncertain. CDR3 length: 14 amino acids. V lost 3 bases and J 0 bases, leaving 5 bases between the germline ends. Germline assignment: CDR1 LNHDA and CDR2 SQIVND (reference sequence). CDR3 nucleotide sequence: TGTGCCAGTAGTATCGGGACAACTAATGAAAAACTGTTTTTT. The encoded protein is CASSIGTTNEKLFF.

The J gene is TRBJ1-6, the V gene TRBV27; D is possibly TRBD1 (6 bases). The length of the CDR3 is 14 residues. V lost 6 bases, J lost 6 bases, and 12 bases lay in between. Germline loops: CDR1 MNHEY, CDR2 SMNVEV (reference sequence). The CDR3 spells CASSPTGTNSPLHF. CDR3 nucleotide sequence: TGTGCCAGCAGCCCTACAGGGACTAATTCACCCCTCCACTTT.

This clone occurred once. This sequence joins TRBV3-1 (or the pseudogene TRBV3-2) and TRBJ2-7; possible D gene TRBD1, 6 bases. Germline V gene lookup returns CDR1 LGHDT and CDR2 YNNKEL (reference sequence). The CDR3 is 13 residues long. Deletions cut 4 bases from V and 4 bases from J, with 11 bases between. The CDR3: CASSLIQGYEQYF. CDR3 sequence (DNA): TGTGCCAGCAGCCTCATCCAGGGGTACGAGCAGTACTTC.

The V gene is TRBV7-3, the J gene TRBJ2-5, with 9 bases aligning to TRBD2. The CDR3 totals 14 residues. The germline V gene has CDR1 SGHTA and CDR2 FQGTGA. V shed 5 bases, J shed 1 base, and the junction held 2 bases outside the gene matches. CDR3 in amino acids: CASSPGLAQETQYF. CDR3 nucleotides: TGTGCCAGCAGCCCGGGACTAGCCCAAGAGACCCAGTACTTC.

This sequence joins TRBV7-9 and TRBJ1-1; D gene ambiguous. Trimming shortened V by 1 base and J by 4 bases, and 10 bases separated the two germline ends. CDR3 length: 14 residues. Germline lookup yields CDR1 SEHNR and CDR2 FQNEAQ (reference sequence). The CDR3, as DNA: TGTGCCAGCAGCTTAGTACTTGAGGTCACTGAAGCTTTCTTT. This sequence encodes CASSLVLEVTEAFF.

As concerns this clone: The germline gene is not matched at one end of the junction; a read error may be the cause. This chain joins TRBV7-8 and TRBJ2-5, with TRBD2 matching 14 bases. Germline CDR1 reads SGHVS; CDR2 reads FQNEAQ. The CDR3 contains 14 residues. For the CDR3, the DNA is TGTGCCAGCAGCCCCGGACTAGCGGGAGGCCGTCCCGACTTC. Encoded protein: CASSPGLAGGRPDF.

V gene TRBV2 combines with J gene TRBJ2-7; 9 nucleotides align to TRBD1. The CDR3 length is 13 residues. Losses at the gene ends were 6 bases for V and 3 bases for J; bases not matched to a gene: 3. Germline V lookup: CDR1 SNHLY, CDR2 FYNNEI. CDR3 protein: CASSRGQGYEQYF. As DNA, the CDR3 is TGTGCCAGCAGCCGGGGACAGGGCTACGAGCAGTACTTC.

V gene TRBV7-6 combines with J gene TRBJ1-4; D is perhaps TRBD1 (5 bases). Trimming took off 1 base at V and 8 bases at J, with 17 bases between the two ends. Germline V CDR1 and CDR2: SGHVS, FNYEAQ. CDR3 length equals 16 residues. Written as DNA, the CDR3 is TGTGCCAGCAGCTTAGACCGGGACCGAGCGACGGAAAAACTGTTTTTT. This sequence encodes CASSLDRDRATEKLFF.

CDR3 sequence: CASSQDRGSHEQFF. The CDR3 DNA follows: TGCGCCAGCAGCCAAGATCGAGGTTCGCATGAGCAGTTCTTC. This chain joins TRBV4-1 and TRBJ2-1; D is unclear. The germline V and J ends were trimmed by 0 bases and 8 bases, with 11 bases remaining between them. CDR1 is MGHRA and CDR2 is YSYEKL in the germline V gene. This CDR3 is built from 14 residues.

J is TRBJ2-7 and V is TRBV9; a possible D gene is TRBD1 (5 bases). CDR3 length: 14 amino acids. Germline CDR1 is SGDLS and CDR2 is YYNGEE. V was trimmed by 0 bases and J by 0 bases, leaving 7 bases between them. DNA for the CDR3: TGTGCCAGCAGCGTAGGACAGACCTCCTACGAGCAGTACTTC. Translation gives CASSVGQTSYEQYF.

This sequence joins TRBV28 and TRBJ2-3; 9 bases match TRBD2. The V gene's germline CDR1 is MDHEN and CDR2 SYDVKM. The V and J ends lost 2 bases and 6 bases, in that order; junction bases with no gene match: 6. CDR3 length: 15 amino acids. This chain's CDR3 is CASSLAGLAFDTQYF. The CDR3 region has the DNA TGTGCCAGCAGTTTAGCGGGACTAGCCTTCGATACGCAGTATTTT.

V usage is TRBV7-2 and J usage is TRBJ1-2, with no clear D. The germline V gene has CDR1 SGHTA and CDR2 FQGNSA. V was shortened by 1 base and J by 8 bases, with 11 bases between the two germline ends. This CDR3 contains 13 residues. The CDR3, as DNA: TGTGCCAGCAGCTTAGGTGCTTACGCCGGCTACACCTTC. Translation gives CASSLGAYAGYTF.

This clone was seen just once. This chain's CDR3 is CASSLSQGAGELFF. CDR3 DNA: TGTGCCAGCAGTTTATCCCAGGGGGCCGGGGAGCTGTTTTTT. V and J are TRBV28 and TRBJ2-2; 7 bases line up with TRBD1. CDR3 length equals 14 residues. J gave up 6 bases and V 1 base, and 2 bases lay outside the gene matches. From germline, CDR1 is MDHEN and CDR2 SYDVKM.

This chain connects TRBV28 to TRBJ2-3, with TRBD2 identical over 12 bases. The length of the CDR3 is 17 residues. CDR1 and CDR2 (germline): MDHEN, SYDVKM. Trimming at V came to 5 bases and at J to 2 bases, leaving 8 bases not matched to a gene. The CDR3 region is CASSPRLAGALTDTQYF. The CDR3 DNA follows: TGTGCCAGCAGTCCTCGACTAGCGGGAGCCCTCACAGATACGCAGTATTTT.

The rearrangement uses TRBV5-1 and TRBJ2-2; unclear D gene. Germline V gives CDR1 SGHRS, CDR2 YFSETQ. This CDR3 has 15 amino acids. V was shortened by 3 bases and J by 0 bases, with 9 bases between the two germline ends. The CDR3 here is CASSWDRSNTGELFF. In DNA form, the CDR3 reads TGCGCCAGCAGCTGGGATCGATCGAACACCGGGGAGCTGTTTTTT.

The J gene is TRBJ1-1, the V gene TRBV20-1; 8 nucleotides match TRBD1. The length of the CDR3 is 11 residues. V trimming: 7 bases; J trimming: 10 bases; junction bases outside the gene matches: 8. Per the germline V gene, CDR1 is DFQATT and CDR2 is SNEGSKA (reference sequence). The CDR3, as DNA: TGCAGTGGACAGGGGCGCGTTCTAGCTTTCTTT. Translation gives CSGQGRVLAFF.